Shown below are 6 T cell receptor beta chains from a single sample sequenced in a study of blood T cell repertoires in COVID-19. The protocol was immunoSEQ multiplex PCR, while the TCRdb copy is restricted to in-frame clones and leaves out a portion. The sample gives about 76,000 clones, less than 90% of which show up once; 15% to 20% is in the top ten. The sample comprised peripheral blood. These receptors were taken from a human donor in a cohort sampled during active COVID-19.

V and J are TRBV10-2 and TRBJ1-5; 7 bases fit TRBD1. CDR1 and CDR2 from the germline V gene are WSHSY and SAAADI. CDR3 size: 15 residues. V was clipped by 2 bases and J by 2 bases; unmatched bases: 3. CDR3: CASSEDRVGNQPQHF. In DNA form, the CDR3 reads TGCGCCAGCAGTGAGGACAGGGTTGGCAATCAGCCCCAGCATTTT.

J is TRBJ1-1 and V is TRBV12-3 or TRBV12-4; 7 nucleotides line up with TRBD1. V was clipped by 6 bases and J by 8 bases; unmatched bases: 9. This CDR3 contains 13 residues. CDR3 sequence reads: CASSLGTASEAFF. The CDR3 DNA reads TGTGCCAGCAGCCTTGGGACAGCAAGCGAAGCTTTCTTT.

About this clone: One junction end does not reproduce the germline sequence, and a read error may be involved. This sequence joins TRBV7-7 and TRBJ2-1, with 7 bases lining up with TRBD2. This CDR3 comprises 13 residues. The germline V gene has CDR1 SSHAT and CDR2 FNYEAQ (reference sequence). The CDR3 region has the DNA TGTGCTAGCAGCTCGGGACTACACAATGAGCAGTTCTTC. It is translated as CASSSGLHNEQFF.

V and J are TRBV5-1 and TRBJ2-3; no clear D gene. This CDR3 comprises 14 residues. Trimming shortened V by 0 bases and J by 2 bases, and 7 bases separated the two germline ends. The germline gives CDR1 SGHRS, CDR2 YFSETQ. Here the CDR3 DNA reads TGCGCCAGCAGCTTGGAATCGGTCACAGATACGCAGTATTTT. It yields the protein CASSLESVTDTQYF.

The chain links TRBV6-6 to TRBJ2-7, with 10 bases matching TRBD2. The CDR3 covers 15 residues. The V and J ends lost 0 bases and 7 bases, in that order; junction bases with no gene match: 6. CDR1 MNHNY and CDR2 SVGAGI come from the germline V gene (reference sequence). The CDR3 here is CASSYSSGRAQEQYF. For the CDR3, the DNA is TGTGCCAGCAGTTACTCGAGCGGGAGGGCCCAAGAGCAGTACTTC.

V is TRBV7-2 and J is TRBJ2-5; 8 nucleotides match TRBD2. Germline CDR1 and CDR2: SGHTA and FQGNSA. The CDR3 has 14 residues. Losses at the gene ends were 5 bases for V and 4 bases for J; bases not matched to a gene: 6. The CDR3 region is CASSPGGGRETQYF. The CDR3 DNA is TGTGCCAGCAGCCCCGGGGGGGGGAGAGAGACCCAGTACTTC. Combining the CDR3 with reference TRBV7-2 and TRBJ2-5 gives the whole variable domain GAGVSQSPSNKVTEKGKDVELRCDPISGHTALYWYRQSLGQGLEFLIYFQGNSAPDKSGLPSDRFSAERTGGSVSTLTIQRTQQEDSAVYLCASSPGGGRETQYFGPGTRLLVL.